The rows below give T cell receptor beta chains drawn from one sample of a study of shared clonotypes between healthy human individuals. Repertoires were generated with immunoSEQ multiplex PCR, while TCRdb's copy carries only in-frame clones and drops some. The table records over a million clones, 65% to 80% of them present only once. The sequencing input was memory CD4+ T cells sorted from blood. The receptor source for this set is a man aged 18 to 30 in good health. Both conserved end residues are part of each CDR3. D genes are given only for firm matches. Rows may omit the clone size; those that give it use once, few, many or a size class.

>TRBV27|NA|NA|TRBJ2-3
CASSLRGTDTQYF
TGTGCCAGCAGTTTAAGAGGCACAGATACGCAGTATTTT
>TRBV6-1|NA|NA|TRBJ1-1
CASRRGGLDTEAFF
TGTGCCAGCCGGAGGGGGGGTTTGGACACTGAAGCTTTCTTT
>TRBV6-5|NA|TRBD1|TRBJ1-1
CASSYRTGGITEAFF
TGTGCCAGCAGTTATCGGACAGGGGGCATTACTGAAGCTTTCTTT
>TRBV29-1|NA|NA|TRBJ2-3
CSVGTGTDTQYF
TGCAGCGTTGGGACCGGCACAGATACGCAGTATTTT
>TRBV6-6|NA|NA|TRBJ2-7
CASSPPPGRGNYEQYF
TGTGCCAGCAGTCCCCCTCCGGGGCGGGGCAACTACGAGCAGTACTTC
>TRBV14|NA|NA|TRBJ1-4
CASSQWDGDEKLFF
TGTGCCAGCAGCCAGTGGGACGGGGATGAAAAACTGTTTTTT
>TRBV18|NA|TRBD1|TRBJ2-1
CASSPIQGAYNEQFF
TGTGCCAGCTCACCCATCCAGGGGGCTTACAATGAGCAGTTCTTC
>TRBV30|NA|NA|TRBJ2-7
CAWSRDTQSYEQYF
TGTGCCTGGAGTCGGGACACGCAGTCCTACGAGCAGTACTTC
>TRBV9|NA|TRBD1|TRBJ2-7
CASSKGGQQYEQYF
TGTGCCAGCAGTAAAGGGGGACAGCAGTACGAGCAGTACTTC
>TRBV6-1|NA|TRBD2|TRBJ2-1
CASSGGLAAYNEQFF
TGTGCCAGCAGTGGTGGACTAGCGGCCTACAATGAGCAGTTCTTC
>TRBV5-6|NA|NA|TRBJ1-4
CASSLVIQENEKLFF
TGTGCCAGCAGCTTGGTCATTCAGGAAAATGAAAAACTGTTTTTT
>TRBV6-6|few|NA|TRBJ1-5
CASRKEGNQPQHF
TGTGCCAGCAGGAAAGAGGGCAATCAGCCCCAGCATTTT
>TRBV5-6|NA|NA|TRBJ2-2
CASSLWRQGGSGELFF
TGTGCCAGCAGCTTGTGGCGGCAGGGAGGATCCGGGGAGCTGTTTTTT
>TRBV5-1|NA|NA|TRBJ2-4
CASSRQGGEMAKNIQYF
TGCGCCAGCAGCCGTCAGGGGGGCGAAATGGCCAAAAACATTCAGTACTTC
>TRBV2|NA|NA|TRBJ1-5
CASSGPANQPQHF
TGTGCCAGCAGTGGCCCTGCGAATCAGCCCCAGCATTTT
>TRBV6-1|NA|NA|TRBJ2-3
CASRMGTDTQYF
TGTGCCAGCAGGATGGGAACAGATACGCAGTATTTT
>TRBV18|NA|NA|TRBJ2-7
CASSPLGDYEQYF
TGTGCCAGCTCACCATTGGGGGACTACGAGCAGTACTTC
>TRBV10-2|once|TRBD2|TRBJ2-1
CARQSSGGAHEQFF
TGCGCCCGCCAATCTAGCGGGGGGGCACATGAGCAGTTCTTC
>TRBV19|NA|NA|TRBJ1-6
CASSRTTDSSPLHF
TGTGCCAGTAGCCGAACTACGGATTCTTCACCCCTCCACTTT
>TRBV25-1|NA|NA|TRBJ1-4
CASSGGGYQEKLFF
TGTGCCAGCAGTGGTGGGGGCTACCAGGAAAAACTGTTTTTT
>TRBV15|many|TRBD1|TRBJ1-2
CATSIRTGSGYTF
TGTGCCACCAGCATCCGGACAGGGAGTGGCTACACCTTC
>TRBV2|NA|NA|TRBJ1-2
CASSEEGHYGYTF
TGTGCCAGCAGTGAGGAAGGGCACTATGGCTACACCTTC
>TRBV6-1|NA|NA|TRBJ1-5
CASSEALLLVTGENQPQHF
TGTGCCAGCAGTGAAGCGCTCCTCCTTGTTACGGGGGAAAATCAGCCCCAGCATTTT
>TRBV6-5|NA|NA|TRBJ2-7
CASRAGYSYEQYF
TGTGCCAGCAGGGCTGGCTACTCCTACGAGCAGTACTTC
>TRBV6-5|NA|NA|TRBJ1-1
CASSSSRVVEAFF
TGTGCCAGCAGTTCCTCTCGGGTGGTTGAAGCTTTCTTT
>TRBV6-1|few|NA|TRBJ1-1
CASSKTGLGTEAFF
TGTGCCAGCAGTAAAACAGGGTTAGGCACTGAAGCTTTCTTT
>TRBV5-5|NA|NA|TRBJ2-3
CASSLAGITDTQYF
TGTGCCAGCAGCTTGGCCGGGATCACAGATACGCAGTATTTT
>TRBV5-4|NA|NA|TRBJ1-2
CASSQDFQGSGYTF
TGTGCCAGCAGCCAAGATTTTCAGGGCTCTGGCTACACCTTC
>TRBV5-1|NA|NA|TRBJ1-1
CASNDNTEAFF
TGCGCCAGCAACGATAACACTGAAGCTTTCTTT
>TRBV4-1|NA|TRBD2|TRBJ2-3
CASSQETGGWADTQYF
TGCGCCAGCAGCCAAGAGACCGGGGGGTGGGCAGATACGCAGTATTTT
>TRBV30|NA|TRBD2|TRBJ2-1
CAWRRTSGGTYNEQFF
TGTGCCTGGAGACGGACTAGCGGGGGGACCTACAATGAGCAGTTCTTC
>TRBV7-2|NA|TRBD1|TRBJ1-3
CASSYDRAGNTIYF
TGTGCCAGCAGCTATGACAGGGCTGGAAACACCATATATTTT
>TRBV9|many|TRBD1|TRBJ1-2
CASSAYRGGYTF
TGTGCCAGCAGCGCCTACAGGGGTGGCTACACCTTC
>TRBV5-5|few|NA|TRBJ1-1
CASSLGTYTEAFF
TGTGCCAGCAGCTTGGGGACCTACACTGAAGCTTTCTTT
>TRBV19|NA|TRBD1|TRBJ1-5
CAAGTGIILRQPQHF
TGTGCAGCCGGGACAGGGATTATTTTACGGCAGCCCCAGCATTTT
>TRBV7-9|once|TRBD1|TRBJ1-4
CASSILDRDTNEKLFF
TGTGCCAGCAGCATACTCGACAGGGACACTAATGAAAAACTGTTTTTT
>TRBV30|NA|NA|TRBJ1-1
CALTGNTEAFF
TGTGCCTTGACAGGGAACACTGAAGCTTTCTTT
>TRBV9|few|NA|TRBJ2-3
CASSPQVSDTQYF
TGTGCCAGCAGCCCTCAGGTATCAGATACGCAGTATTTT
>TRBV28|NA|TRBD1|TRBJ1-2
CASTGDRVGYGYTF
TGTGCCAGCACCGGGGACAGGGTGGGCTATGGCTACACCTTC
>TRBV9|NA|NA|TRBJ1-4
CASSVGSLNEKLFF
TGTGCCAGCAGCGTAGGCAGCCTTAATGAAAAACTGTTTTTT
>TRBV28|NA|TRBD1|TRBJ1-1
CASTRQGTAFF
TGTGCCAGCACCCGACAGGGAACGGCTTTCTTT
>TRBV12-2|NA|NA|TRBJ2-7
CASRLGEEGQYF
TGTGCAAGTCGCTTGGGTGAAGAGGGGCAGTACTTC
>TRBV2|NA|NA|TRBJ1-1
CASSEIATEAFF
TGTGCCAGCAGTGAAATTGCGACTGAAGCTTTCTTT
>TRBV6-1|NA|NA|TRBJ2-3
CASTPRGVDTQYF
TGTGCCAGCACCCCGAGGGGGGTGGATACGCAGTATTTT
>TRBV6-1|NA|NA|TRBJ1-2
CASSEGGGEPRGYTF
TGTGCCAGCAGTGAAGGTGGGGGGGAACCCCGAGGCTACACCTTC
>TRBV9|NA|TRBD2|TRBJ2-7
CASSVDGGTVPEQYF
TGTGCCAGCAGCGTAGACGGGGGGACGGTTCCCGAGCAGTACTTC
>TRBV18|NA|NA|TRBJ2-7
CASSPVQDFHEQYF
TGTGCCAGCTCACCAGTTCAAGATTTCCACGAGCAGTACTTC
>TRBV7-9|NA|TRBD1|TRBJ1-2
CASSPKTGVYGYTF
TGTGCCAGCAGTCCCAAGACAGGGGTCTATGGCTACACCTTC
>TRBV5-4|NA|TRBD2|TRBJ2-4
CASSLGSGGNAKNIQYF
TGTGCCAGCAGCTTGGGAAGCGGGGGAAATGCCAAAAACATTCAGTACTTC
>TRBV19|NA|TRBD1|TRBJ1-5
CASSYGTGVRETQHF
TGTGCCAGTAGTTACGGGACAGGGGTTCGGGAGACCCAGCATTTT